These 10 T cell receptor beta chains share one sample of origin, sequenced in a study of blood T cell repertoires in COVID-19 (dated by TCRdb to 2018 to 2021). Library method: the immunoSEQ multiplex PCR assay. Entries here come from immuneACCESS through TCRdb and include only in-frame sequences with V and J called. Some clones fail to appear in such tables; in the studies checked, an unresolved V gene covers under half of the shortfall, and the cause of the remainder is unknown. This sample has 350,000 to 450,000 clones in its table, and roughly 90% of those were observed once. Jointly, the top ten make up about 1.8% of the sample. The sequencing input was PBMCs or T cells enriched from blood (not recorded which). These receptors originate from a woman aged 30 to 39 who had recovered from COVID-19.

V usage is TRBV25-1 and J usage is TRBJ1-5; 7 bases are shared with TRBD1. The V and J ends lost 4 bases and 14 bases, in that order; junction bases with no gene match: 5. Germline CDR1 and CDR2: MGHDK and SYGVNS. The CDR3 is 11 amino acids. Written as DNA, the CDR3 is TGTGCCAGCAGTGGCGGGACAGTGAAGCATTTT. Protein product: CASSGGTVKHF.

This chain links TRBV14 with TRBJ1-2; weak D call: TRBD1 (6 bases). The CDR3 runs to 16 residues. Germline CDR1 SGHDN, CDR2 FVKESK. The V end lost 1 base, the J end lost 4 bases, and 16 bases lay between the germline ends. The DNA for the CDR3 is TGTGCCAGCAGCCAAGGGTCGGGGGGCATCGGCTATGGCTACACCTTC. Its translation: CASSQGSGGIGYGYTF.

The chain is built from TRBV7-2 and TRBJ1-2, with D perhaps TRBD1 (6 bases). V was pared by 1 base and J by 7 bases, with 13 bases between. The CDR3 runs to 14 residues. Germline V gene sequence: CDR1 SGHTA, CDR2 FQGNSA. CDR3 region: CASSLVTAGVGYTF. CDR3 DNA: TGTGCCAGCAGCTTAGTAACGGCAGGGGTTGGCTACACCTTC.

In its sample, this clone was seen a few times. J is TRBJ1-2 and V is TRBV7-6, with unresolved D. The V end lost 1 base, the J end lost 5 bases, and 17 bases lay between the germline ends. The CDR3 consists of 16 residues. Germline loops: CDR1 SGHVS, CDR2 FNYEAQ. The CDR3 DNA reads as TGTGCCAGCAGCTTAGTACCGAACGCGGCGACTTATGGCTACACCTTC. Encoded protein: CASSLVPNAATYGYTF. Drawing the rest from reference TRBV7-6 and TRBJ1-2, the complete variable domain is GAGVSQSPRYKVTKRGQDVALRCDPISGHVSLYWYRQALGQGPEFLTYFNYEAQQDKSGLPNDRFSAERPEGSISTLTIQRTEQRDSAMYRCASSLVPNAATYGYTFGSGTRLTVV.

V and J are TRBV15 and TRBJ2-1, with 10 bases matching TRBD1. The V gene end was trimmed by 3 bases and the J gene end by 3 bases; junction bases not matched to a gene: 2. The CDR3 spans 15 residues. The germline CDR1 and CDR2 sequences are LNHNV and YYDKDF (reference sequence). Written as DNA, the CDR3 is TGTGCCACCAGCAGGGGGACAGGGGTCTACAATGAGCAGTTCTTC. It codes for CATSRGTGVYNEQFF. Variable domain in full (rest from reference TRBV15 and TRBJ2-1): DAMVIQNPRYQVTQFGKPVTLSCSQTLNHNVMYWYQQKSSQAPKLLFHYYDKDFNNEADTPDNFQSRRPNTSFCFLDIRSPGLGDTAMYLCATSRGTGVYNEQFFGPGTRLTVL.

The chain uses TRBV5-1 and TRBJ1-1, with D perhaps matching TRBD1 (5 bases). Trimming left V 7 bases short and J 6 bases short, with 34 bases between. Germline CDR1 reads SGHRS; CDR2 reads YFSETQ. This CDR3 contains 19 residues. This CDR3 reads CASLRRGDNRSFWGPEAFF. The DNA for the CDR3 is TGCGCCAGCCTCCGGCGGGGGGATAACAGGAGCTTCTGGGGTCCTGAAGCTTTCTTT.

The gene calls are TRBV6-5 and TRBJ1-1, with TRBD1 matching 7 bases. The CDR3 is 14 amino acids. With 7 bases clipped from V and 1 base from J, the junction kept 6 bases outside the gene matches. CDR1 and CDR2 (germline): MNHEY, SVGAGI. Written as DNA, the CDR3 is TGTGCCAGCAAAGGGACAGCATCGAACACTGAAGCTTTCTTT. This encodes CASKGTASNTEAFF.

This sequence joins TRBV19 and TRBJ1-5; 8 bases align to TRBD1. With V trimmed by 4 bases and J by 0 bases, 5 bases remained unmatched. In germline, CDR1 is LNHDA, CDR2 SQIVND (reference sequence). The CDR3 spans 16 residues. CDR3: CASSTRTGPSNQPQHF. The CDR3 DNA is TGTGCCAGTAGTACACGGACAGGGCCTAGCAATCAGCCCCAGCATTTT.

The chain links TRBV4-1 to TRBJ1-4; a possible D gene is TRBD1 (5 bases). Germline CDR1 is MGHRA and CDR2 is YSYEKL. The CDR3 contains 16 residues. With 0 bases removed from V and 7 bases from J, the gap between germline ends came to 15 bases. The CDR3 region has the DNA TGCGCCAGCAGCCAAGATCCAGGCAGGGATTTTGAAAAACTGTTTTTT. Protein sequence: CASSQDPGRDFEKLFF.

The V gene is TRBV19, the J gene TRBJ1-1, with D hard to call. There are 14 residues in the CDR3. Per germline, CDR1 LNHDA and CDR2 SQIVND (reference sequence). V was cut by 1 base and J by 4 bases, with 10 bases left in between. In DNA form, the CDR3 reads TGTGCCAGTAGTATAGTAGATGAGGGCACTGAAGCTTTCTTT. It encodes CASSIVDEGTEAFF.